A selection of T cell receptor beta chains follows, all from one sample in a study of blood T cell repertoires in COVID-19. The table came from immunoSEQ multiplex PCR; TCRdb's copy has only in-frame clones and leaves some out. The profile shows some 530,000 clones, more than 85% of them singletons. The sequenced sample consisted of PBMCs or T cells enriched from blood (not recorded which). The receptors were gathered from a woman aged 55 to 70 who had recovered from COVID-19. CDR3s include the opening cysteine and the closing phenylalanine or tryptophan. The D gene is left open where the match is weak.

cdr3_aa: CASSLVGKGGINYGYTF
d_call: -
j_call: TRBJ1-2
v_call: TRBV7-8

cdr3_aa: CASSYYGGEKLFF
d_call: -
j_call: TRBJ1-4
v_call: TRBV6-2/TRBV6-3

cdr3_aa: CASSRGTDGNSPLHF
d_call: TRBD1
j_call: TRBJ1-6
v_call: TRBV27

cdr3_aa: CASSLVGGTSGTDTQYF
d_call: TRBD2
j_call: TRBJ2-3
v_call: TRBV5-1

cdr3_aa: CASSSRLAGSYNEQFF
d_call: TRBD2
j_call: TRBJ2-1
v_call: TRBV7-2

cdr3_aa: CASSRGLADREDEQYF
d_call: -
j_call: TRBJ2-7
v_call: TRBV7-9

cdr3_aa: CASSPTPLWAFF
d_call: -
j_call: TRBJ1-1
v_call: TRBV7-6

cdr3_aa: CASSDSLRGQNNEQFF
d_call: -
j_call: TRBJ2-1
v_call: TRBV6-4

cdr3_aa: CASRPVTSGFYNEQFF
d_call: TRBD2
j_call: TRBJ2-1
v_call: TRBV11-2

cdr3_aa: CASSDSDGGAGRTDTQYF
d_call: -
j_call: TRBJ2-3
v_call: TRBV6-4

cdr3_aa: CASSIQARGNQPQHF
d_call: -
j_call: TRBJ1-5
v_call: TRBV19

cdr3_aa: CASSVQGGTYSGNTIYF
d_call: -
j_call: TRBJ1-3
v_call: TRBV11-3

cdr3_aa: CASSTRPGQSYGYTF
d_call: -
j_call: TRBJ1-2
v_call: TRBV19

cdr3_aa: CASSPGDYNTQYF
d_call: -
j_call: TRBJ2-3
v_call: TRBV7-9

cdr3_aa: CASRGSPNEKLFF
d_call: -
j_call: TRBJ1-4
v_call: TRBV2